Presented here are 8 T cell receptor beta chains from one specimen sequenced in a study of blood T cells in healthy people across ages. It was with a sample-barcoded 5' primer and a J-beta primer mix that a second PCR of about 6 to 12 cycles was run. MiXCR was run by TCRdb on the 5' RACE reads, yielding one entry per CDR3 protein. This sample carries hundreds of thousands of distinct CDR3 sequences, under 65% of them seen once, and the ten largest clones take about 14%. The sample taken for sequencing was blood. The receptor set was obtained from a woman older than 75 in good health.

The gene calls are TRBV7-2 and TRBJ2-3, with D uncertain. Germline V gives CDR1 SGHTA, CDR2 FQGNSA. Trimming took off 1 base at V and 2 bases at J, with 13 bases between the two ends. CDR3 length equals 16 residues. The DNA of the CDR3 is TGTGCCAGCAGCTTAGGCCCCGGACGGATCACAGATACGCAGTATTTT. The encoded protein is CASSLGPGRITDTQYF.

The genes are TRBV14 and TRBJ2-7; no reliable D call. This CDR3 has 14 residues. Germline V gene sequence: CDR1 SGHDN, CDR2 FVKESK. V lost 1 base and J 6 bases, leaving 13 bases between the germline ends. CDR3 nucleotide sequence: TGTGCCAGCAGCCAAGTTTTATCTGCCTGCGAGCAGTACTTC. Protein sequence: CASSQVLSACEQYF. Using reference TRBV14 and TRBJ2-7 for the parts outside the CDR3, the full variable domain is EAGVTQFPSHSVIEKGQTVTLRCDPISGHDNLYWYRRVMGKEIKFLLHFVKESKQDESGMPNNRFLAERTGGTYSTLKVQPAELEDSGVYFCASSQVLSACEQYFGPGTRLTVT.

As for this clonotype: This may be a read error, as it is one base from a much larger clone. This sequence joins TRBV2 and TRBJ2-7, with D perhaps TRBD1 (6 bases). The CDR3 is 11 amino acids. V was shortened by 6 bases and J by 3 bases, with 6 bases between the two germline ends. From germline, CDR1 is SNHLY and CDR2 FYNNEI. The CDR3 DNA reads TGTGCCAGCAGACAGGGCTACGAGCAGTACTTC. Translating it yields CASRQGYEQYF. The full variable domain, rest sourced from reference TRBV2 and TRBJ2-7, is EPEVTQTPSHQVTQMGQEVILRCVPISNHLYFYWYRQILGQKVEFLVSFYNNEISEKSEIFDDQFSVERPDGSNFTLKIRSTKLEDSAMYFCASRQGYEQYFGPGTRLTVT.

This clonotype was seen a handful of times. This could be a read error, since a much larger clone is one nucleotide away. V is TRBV18 and J is TRBJ1-1; D is undetermined. CDR3 length: 15 residues. V lost 5 bases, J lost 4 bases, and 17 bases lay in between. Germline V gene sequence: CDR1 KGHSH, CDR2 LQKENI. The CDR3 protein is CASSWASSPGTEAFF. DNA of the CDR3: TGTGCCAGCTCATGGGCATCCTCCCCGGGCACTGAAGCTTTCTTT.

This chain connects TRBV5-1 to TRBJ2-1, with TRBD2 matching over 7 bases. V lost 1 base to trimming and J lost 3 bases; unmatched junction nucleotides: 13. The CDR3 extends over 18 amino acids. The germline CDR1 and CDR2 sequences are SGHRS and YFSETQ. CDR3 nucleotide sequence: TGCGCCAGCAGCTTGACCTCCCAGGCGGGAGTACTCTACAATGAGCAGTTCTTC. This sequence encodes CASSLTSQAGVLYNEQFF.

This clonotype appeared many times. This chain connects TRBV5-1 to TRBJ2-1; 7 bases match TRBD2. The length of the CDR3 is 15 residues. Losses at the gene ends were 0 bases for V and 8 bases for J; bases not matched to a gene: 8. Germline-derived CDR1 and CDR2 are SGHRS and YFSETQ. The CDR3 coding sequence is TGCGCCAGCAGCTTGGTGGGGGAGGGCCGAGATGAGCAGTTCTTC. Protein sequence: CASSLVGEGRDEQFF.

The chain combines TRBV29-1 with TRBJ2-1; perhaps TRBD1 as D (7 bases). There are 14 residues in the CDR3. V gave up 6 bases and J gave up 4 bases, with 16 bases separating them. Per germline, CDR1 SQVTM and CDR2 ANQGSEA. CDR3 in amino acids: CSVIVGGQYNEQFF. The CDR3 DNA reads as TGCAGCGTCATAGTCGGGGGACAGTACAATGAGCAGTTCTTC.

V is TRBV12-3 or TRBV12-4 and J is TRBJ2-2; perhaps TRBD1 as D (6 bases). Trimming shortened V by 3 bases and J by 9 bases, and 11 bases separated the two germline ends. The CDR3 contains 13 residues. Written as DNA, the CDR3 is TGTGCCAGCAGTTTGGTCAGGGGCCGGGAGCTGTTTTTT. It codes for CASSLVRGRELFF.